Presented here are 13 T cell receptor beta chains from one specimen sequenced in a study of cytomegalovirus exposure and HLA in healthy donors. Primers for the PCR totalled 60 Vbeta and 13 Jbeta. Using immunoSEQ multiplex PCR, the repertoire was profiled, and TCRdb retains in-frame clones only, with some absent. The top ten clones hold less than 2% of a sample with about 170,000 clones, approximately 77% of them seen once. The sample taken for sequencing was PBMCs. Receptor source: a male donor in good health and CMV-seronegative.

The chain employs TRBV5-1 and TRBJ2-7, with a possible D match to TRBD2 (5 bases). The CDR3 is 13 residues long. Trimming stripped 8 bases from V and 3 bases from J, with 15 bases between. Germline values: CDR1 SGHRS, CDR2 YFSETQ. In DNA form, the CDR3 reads TGCGCCAGTTCCTCGGAGGTAAACTACGAGCAGTACTTC. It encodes CASSSEVNYEQYF.

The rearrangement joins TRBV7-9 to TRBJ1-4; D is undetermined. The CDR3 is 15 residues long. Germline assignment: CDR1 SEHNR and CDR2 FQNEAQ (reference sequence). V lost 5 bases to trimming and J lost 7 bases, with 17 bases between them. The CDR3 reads CASSPRPLEGEKLFF. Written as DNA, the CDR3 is TGTGCCAGCAGCCCTCGGCCCCTCGAGGGTGAAAAACTGTTTTTT. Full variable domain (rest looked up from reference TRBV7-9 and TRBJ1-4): DTGVSQNPRHKITKRGQNVTFRCDPISEHNRLYWYRQTLGQGPEFLTYFQNEAQLEKSRLLSDRFSAERPKGSFSTLEIQRTEQGDSAMYLCASSPRPLEGEKLFFGSGTQLSVL.

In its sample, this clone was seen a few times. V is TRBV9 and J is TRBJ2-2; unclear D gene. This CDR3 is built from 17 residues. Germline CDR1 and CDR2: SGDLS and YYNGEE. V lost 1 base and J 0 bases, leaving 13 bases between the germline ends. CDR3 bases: TGTGCCAGCAGCGTAAACCACAGAATGGCGAACACCGGGGAGCTGTTTTTT. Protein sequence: CASSVNHRMANTGELFF.

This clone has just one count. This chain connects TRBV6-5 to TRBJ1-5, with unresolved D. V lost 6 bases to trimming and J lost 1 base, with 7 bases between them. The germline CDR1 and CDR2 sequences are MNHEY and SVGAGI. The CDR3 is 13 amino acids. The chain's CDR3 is CASRRVSNQPQHF. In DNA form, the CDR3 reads TGTGCCAGCAGGAGAGTGAGCAATCAGCCCCAGCATTTT.

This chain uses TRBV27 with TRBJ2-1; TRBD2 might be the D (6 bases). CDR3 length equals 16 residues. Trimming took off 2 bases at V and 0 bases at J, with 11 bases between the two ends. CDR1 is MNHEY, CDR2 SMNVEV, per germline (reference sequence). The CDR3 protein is CASSLQETSSYNEQFF. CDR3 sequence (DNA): TGTGCCAGCAGTTTACAGGAGACTAGCTCCTACAATGAGCAGTTCTTC.

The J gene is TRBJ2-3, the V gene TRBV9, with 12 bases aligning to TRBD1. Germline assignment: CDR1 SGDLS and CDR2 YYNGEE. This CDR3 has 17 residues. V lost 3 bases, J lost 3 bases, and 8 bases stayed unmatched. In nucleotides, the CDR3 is TGTGCCAGCAGCGGAGGGACAGGGGGCTTCTATACAGATACGCAGTATTTT. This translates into CASSGGTGGFYTDTQYF.

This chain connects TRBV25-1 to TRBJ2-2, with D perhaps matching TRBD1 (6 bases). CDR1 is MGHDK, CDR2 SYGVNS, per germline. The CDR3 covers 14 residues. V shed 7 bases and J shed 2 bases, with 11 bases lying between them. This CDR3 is CASTRDTNTGELFF. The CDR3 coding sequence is TGTGCCAGCACCCGGGACACCAACACCGGGGAGCTGTTTTTT. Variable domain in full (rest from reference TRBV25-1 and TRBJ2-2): EADIYQTPRYLVIGTGKKITLECSQTMGHDKMYWYQQDPGMELHLIHYSYGVNSTEKGDLSSESTVSRIRTEHFPLTLESARPSHTSQYLCASTRDTNTGELFFGEGSRLTVL.

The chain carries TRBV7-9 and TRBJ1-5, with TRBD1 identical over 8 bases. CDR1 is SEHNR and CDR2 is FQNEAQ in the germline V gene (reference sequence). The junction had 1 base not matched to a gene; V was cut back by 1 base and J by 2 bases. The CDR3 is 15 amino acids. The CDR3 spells CASSLGGQGNQPQHF. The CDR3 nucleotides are TGTGCCAGCAGCTTAGGGGGACAGGGCAATCAGCCCCAGCATTTT.

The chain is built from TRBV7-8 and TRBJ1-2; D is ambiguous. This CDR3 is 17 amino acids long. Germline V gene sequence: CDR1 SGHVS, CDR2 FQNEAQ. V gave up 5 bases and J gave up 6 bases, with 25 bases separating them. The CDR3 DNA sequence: TGTGCCAGCAGCAGAACTTACGGTCCCACTATCTCCGATGGCTACACCTTC. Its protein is CASSRTYGPTISDGYTF.

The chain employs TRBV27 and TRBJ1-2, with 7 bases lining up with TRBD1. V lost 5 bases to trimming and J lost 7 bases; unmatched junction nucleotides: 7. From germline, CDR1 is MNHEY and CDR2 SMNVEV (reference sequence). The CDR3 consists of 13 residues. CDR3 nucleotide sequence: TGTGCCAGCAGTGAACGACAGGGTGGTGGCTACACCTTC. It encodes CASSERQGGGYTF.

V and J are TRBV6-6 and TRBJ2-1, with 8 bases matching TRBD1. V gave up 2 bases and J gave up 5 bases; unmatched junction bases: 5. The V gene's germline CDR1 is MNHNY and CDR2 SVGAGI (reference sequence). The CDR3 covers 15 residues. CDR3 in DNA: TGTGCCAGCAGTTACAAGACAGGGGTTGACAATGAGCAGTTCTTC. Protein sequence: CASSYKTGVDNEQFF.

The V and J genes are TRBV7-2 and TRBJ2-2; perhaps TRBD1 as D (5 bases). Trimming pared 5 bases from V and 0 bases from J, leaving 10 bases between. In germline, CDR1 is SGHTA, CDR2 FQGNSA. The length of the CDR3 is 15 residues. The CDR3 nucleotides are TGTGCCAGCAGCGAAAGGACACCGAACACCGGGGAGCTGTTTTTT. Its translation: CASSERTPNTGELFF.

CDR3 residues: CASSSPRPGARETQYF. The CDR3 coding sequence is TGTGCCAGCAGCTCCCCCCGCCCAGGGGCGAGGGAGACCCAGTACTTC. The rearrangement links TRBV7-2 to TRBJ2-5, with D possibly being TRBD1 (6 bases). The CDR3 spans 16 residues. The germline gives CDR1 SGHTA, CDR2 FQGNSA. Deletions cut 4 bases from V and 5 bases from J, with 20 bases between. Using reference TRBV7-2 and TRBJ2-5 for the parts outside the CDR3, the full variable domain is GAGVSQSPSNKVTEKGKDVELRCDPISGHTALYWYRQSLGQGLEFLIYFQGNSAPDKSGLPSDRFSAERTGGSVSTLTIQRTQQEDSAVYLCASSSPRPGARETQYFGPGTRLLVL.